The source of this TCR beta chain is a study of Graves' ophthalmopathy and Graves' hyperthyroidism. Study results and caveats: Using a 13-signature model, the authors split ophthalmopathy from stable hyperthyroidism, with approximately 88% sensitivity and around 84% specificity.

In the case of this clonotype: Its antigen is not identified.

TCR beta CDR3 regions were amplified from RNA transcripts. HTBI-primed first-round RT-PCR preceded second-round multiplex PCR. In TCRdb, the multiplex PCR reads were re-called with MiXCR into one record per CDR3 protein. The profile shows roughly 160,000 distinct CDR3 sequences, around two fifths of them singletons. The CDR3 spans 14 residues. V trimming: 10 bases; J trimming: 1 base; junction bases outside the gene matches: 7. The chain links TRBV12-3 or TRBV12-4 to TRBJ1-5; TRBD1 aligns across 7 bases. Sequencing used peripheral blood. This clonotype originated in a woman aged 40 to 49 with Graves' ophthalmopathy. The CDR3 DNA is TGTGCCATCGGACAGGTCTCGAGCAATCAGCCCCAGCATTTT. Translated, it gives CAIGQVSSNQPQHF.